The present TCR beta chain was sequenced within a study of CD4 T cells in relation to SARS-CoV-2 and coronaviruses. The unexposed donors gave CD4+ T cells in about 2011-2018, prior to COVID-19. CD4+ T cells were isolated from the cells after 10 days of culture. The table came from immunoSEQ multiplex PCR; TCRdb's copy has only in-frame clones and leaves some out. The profile shows 20,000 to 25,000 clones, about 80% of them singletons. A note on this clone: No antigen is known for it.

The clonotype was recovered from a human donor in good health. Sequencing used CD4+ T cells from PBMCs, cultured in vitro.

CDR3 bases: TGTGCCACCAGTGCAGGGCAGGGGGCAAGAGGCACTGAAGCTTTCTTT. Residues: CATSAGQGARGTEAFF. The V and J genes are TRBV24-1 and TRBJ1-1; TRBD1 agrees at 8 bases. In germline, CDR1 is KGHDR, CDR2 SFDVKD. The CDR3 covers 16 residues. V dropped 5 bases and J dropped 4; count of bases not matched to a gene: 11.